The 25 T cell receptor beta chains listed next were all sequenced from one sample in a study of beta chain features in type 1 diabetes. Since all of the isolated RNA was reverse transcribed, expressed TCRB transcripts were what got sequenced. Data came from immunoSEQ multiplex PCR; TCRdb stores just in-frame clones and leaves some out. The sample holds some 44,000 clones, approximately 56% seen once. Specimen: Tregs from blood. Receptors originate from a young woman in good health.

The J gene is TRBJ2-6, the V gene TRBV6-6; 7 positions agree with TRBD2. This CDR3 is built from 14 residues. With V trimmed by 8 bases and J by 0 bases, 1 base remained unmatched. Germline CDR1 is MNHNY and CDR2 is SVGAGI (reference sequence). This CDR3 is CASGGDSGANVLTF. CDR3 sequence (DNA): TGTGCCAGCGGGGGGGACTCTGGGGCCAACGTCCTGACTTTC.

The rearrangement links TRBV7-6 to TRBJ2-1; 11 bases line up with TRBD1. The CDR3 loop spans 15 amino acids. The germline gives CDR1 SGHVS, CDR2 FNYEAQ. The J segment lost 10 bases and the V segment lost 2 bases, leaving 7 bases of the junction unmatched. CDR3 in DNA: TGTGCCAGCAGCTTACAGGGACAGGGGGTGAGGGAGCAGTTCTTC. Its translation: CASSLQGQGVREQFF.

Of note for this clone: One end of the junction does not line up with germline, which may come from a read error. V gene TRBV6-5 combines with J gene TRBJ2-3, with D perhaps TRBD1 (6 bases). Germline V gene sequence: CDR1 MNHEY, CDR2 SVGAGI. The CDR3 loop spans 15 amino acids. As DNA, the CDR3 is TGTGCCAGCAGTAACTCCGGGACATCCGCAGATACGCAGTATTTT. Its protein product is CASSNSGTSADTQYF.

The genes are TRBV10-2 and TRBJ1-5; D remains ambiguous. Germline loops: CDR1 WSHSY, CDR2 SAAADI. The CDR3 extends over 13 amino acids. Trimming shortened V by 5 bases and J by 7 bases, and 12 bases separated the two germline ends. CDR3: CASSSLGGQPQHF. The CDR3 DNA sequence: TGCGCCAGCAGTTCGCTAGGAGGACAGCCCCAGCATTTT.

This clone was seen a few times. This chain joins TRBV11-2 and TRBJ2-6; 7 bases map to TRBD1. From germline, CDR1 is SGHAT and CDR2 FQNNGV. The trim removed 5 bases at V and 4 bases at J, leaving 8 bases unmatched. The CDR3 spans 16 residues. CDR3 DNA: TGTGCCAGCAGCCCCAAGGGGGCCGCCGGGGCCAACGTCCTGACTTTC. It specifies CASSPKGAAGANVLTF.

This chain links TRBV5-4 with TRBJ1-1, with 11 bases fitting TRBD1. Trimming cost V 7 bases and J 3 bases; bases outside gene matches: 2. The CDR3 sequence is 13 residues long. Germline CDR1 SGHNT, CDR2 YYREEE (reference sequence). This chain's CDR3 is CASRGQGDTEAFF. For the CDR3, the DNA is TGTGCCAGCCGGGGACAGGGGGACACTGAAGCTTTCTTT.

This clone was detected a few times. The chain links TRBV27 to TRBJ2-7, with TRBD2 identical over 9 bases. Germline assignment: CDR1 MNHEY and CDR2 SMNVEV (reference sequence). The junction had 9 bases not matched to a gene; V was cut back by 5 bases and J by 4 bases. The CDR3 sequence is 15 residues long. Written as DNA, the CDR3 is TGTGCCAGCAGTGTCCCCGGGACTAGCAGTTACGAGCAGTACTTC. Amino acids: CASSVPGTSSYEQYF.

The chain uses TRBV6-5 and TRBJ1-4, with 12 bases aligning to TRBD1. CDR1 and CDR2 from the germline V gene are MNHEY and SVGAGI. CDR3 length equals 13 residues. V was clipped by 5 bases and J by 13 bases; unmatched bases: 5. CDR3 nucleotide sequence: TGTGCCAGCAGTACCGGGACAGGGGGCGGACTGTTTTTT. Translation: CASSTGTGGGLFF.

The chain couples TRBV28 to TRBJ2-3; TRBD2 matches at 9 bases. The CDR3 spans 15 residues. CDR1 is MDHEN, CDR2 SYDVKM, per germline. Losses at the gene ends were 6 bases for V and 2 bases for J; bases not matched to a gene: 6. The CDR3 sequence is CASRKTSGYTDTQYF. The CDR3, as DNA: TGTGCCAGCAGGAAGACTAGCGGATACACAGATACGCAGTATTTT.

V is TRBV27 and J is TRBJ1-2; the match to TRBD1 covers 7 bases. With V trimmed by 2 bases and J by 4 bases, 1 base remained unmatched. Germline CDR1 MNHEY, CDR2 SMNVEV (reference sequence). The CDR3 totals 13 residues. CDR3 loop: CASSLKGAYGYTF. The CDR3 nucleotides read TGTGCCAGCAGTTTAAAGGGGGCCTATGGCTACACCTTC.

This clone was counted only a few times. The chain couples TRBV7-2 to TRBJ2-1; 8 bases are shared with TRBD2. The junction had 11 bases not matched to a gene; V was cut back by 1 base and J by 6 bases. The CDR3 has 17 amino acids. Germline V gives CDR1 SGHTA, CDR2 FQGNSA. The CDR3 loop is CASSLEASGWYGNEQFF. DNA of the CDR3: TGTGCCAGCAGCTTAGAGGCTAGCGGGTGGTACGGCAATGAGCAGTTCTTC.

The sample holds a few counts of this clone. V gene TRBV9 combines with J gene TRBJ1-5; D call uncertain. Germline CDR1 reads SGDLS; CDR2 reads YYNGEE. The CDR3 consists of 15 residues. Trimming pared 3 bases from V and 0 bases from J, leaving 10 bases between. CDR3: CASSAGGDSNQPQHF. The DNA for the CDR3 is TGTGCCAGCAGCGCCGGAGGAGATAGCAATCAGCCCCAGCATTTT.

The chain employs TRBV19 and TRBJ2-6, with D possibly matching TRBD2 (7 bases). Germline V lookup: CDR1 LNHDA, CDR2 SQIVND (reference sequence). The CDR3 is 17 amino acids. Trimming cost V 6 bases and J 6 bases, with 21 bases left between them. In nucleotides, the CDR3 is TGTGCCAGTAGGAAACAGGGAGGGCAAGGAGCGGCCAACGTCCTGACTTTC. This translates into CASRKQGGQGAANVLTF. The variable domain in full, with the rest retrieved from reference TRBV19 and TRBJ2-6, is DGGITQSPKYLFRKEGQNVTLSCEQNLNHDAMYWYRQDPGQGLRLIYYSQIVNDFQKGDIAEGYSVSREKKESFPLTVTSAQKNPTAFYLCASRKQGGQGAANVLTFGAGSRLTVL.

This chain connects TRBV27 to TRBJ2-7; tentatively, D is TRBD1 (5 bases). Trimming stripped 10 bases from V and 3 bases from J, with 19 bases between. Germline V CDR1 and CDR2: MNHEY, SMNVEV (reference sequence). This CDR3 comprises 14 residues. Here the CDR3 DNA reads TGTGCCACCGGACGCGTAGGGGTTGGCTACGAGCAGTACTTC. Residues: CATGRVGVGYEQYF.

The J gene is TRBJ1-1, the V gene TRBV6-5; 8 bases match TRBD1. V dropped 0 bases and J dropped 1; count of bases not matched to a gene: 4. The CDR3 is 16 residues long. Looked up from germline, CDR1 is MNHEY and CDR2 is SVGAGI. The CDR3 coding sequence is TGTGCCAGCAGTTACTCGATTCAGGGGGCGAACACTGAAGCTTTCTTT. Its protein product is CASSYSIQGANTEAFF.

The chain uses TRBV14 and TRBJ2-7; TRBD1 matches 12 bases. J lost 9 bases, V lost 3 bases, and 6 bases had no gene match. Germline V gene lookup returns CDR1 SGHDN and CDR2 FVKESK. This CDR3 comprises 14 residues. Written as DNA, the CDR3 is TGTGCCAGCAGCCAGGGGACAGGGGGCGGTGTGCAGTACTTC. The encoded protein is CASSQGTGGGVQYF. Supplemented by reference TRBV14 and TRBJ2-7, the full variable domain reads EAGVTQFPSHSVIEKGQTVTLRCDPISGHDNLYWYRRVMGKEIKFLLHFVKESKQDESGMPNNRFLAERTGGTYSTLKVQPAELEDSGVYFCASSQGTGGGVQYFGPGTRLTVT.

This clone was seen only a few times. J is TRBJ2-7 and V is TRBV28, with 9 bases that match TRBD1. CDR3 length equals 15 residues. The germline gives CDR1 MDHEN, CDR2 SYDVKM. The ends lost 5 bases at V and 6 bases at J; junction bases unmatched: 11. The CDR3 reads CASSPPGQGSGEQYF. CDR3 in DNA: TGTGCCAGCAGTCCGCCGGGACAGGGAAGTGGCGAGCAGTACTTC.

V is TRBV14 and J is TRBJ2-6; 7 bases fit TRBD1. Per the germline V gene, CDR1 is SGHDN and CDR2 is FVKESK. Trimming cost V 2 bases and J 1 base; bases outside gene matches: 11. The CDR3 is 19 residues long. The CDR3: CASSQLTATGRSGANVLTF. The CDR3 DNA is TGTGCCAGCAGCCAACTAACAGCGACAGGGCGATCTGGGGCCAACGTCCTGACTTTC.

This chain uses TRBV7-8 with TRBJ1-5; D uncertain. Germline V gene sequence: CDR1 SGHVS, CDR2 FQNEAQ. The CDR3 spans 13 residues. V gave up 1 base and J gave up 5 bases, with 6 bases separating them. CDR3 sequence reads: CASSLELYQPQHF. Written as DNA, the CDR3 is TGTGCCAGCAGCTTAGAACTGTATCAGCCCCAGCATTTT.

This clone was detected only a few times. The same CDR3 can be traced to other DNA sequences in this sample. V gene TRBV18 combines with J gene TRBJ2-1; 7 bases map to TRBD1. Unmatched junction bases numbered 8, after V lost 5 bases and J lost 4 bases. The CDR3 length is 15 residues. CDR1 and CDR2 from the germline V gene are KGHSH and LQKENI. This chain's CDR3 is CASSLPGQPYNEQFF. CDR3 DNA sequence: TGTGCCAGCTCATTGCCGGGACAGCCGTACAATGAGCAGTTCTTC.

The CDR3 sequence is CASSLASGGEQFF. The CDR3 coding sequence is TGTGCCAGCAGCTTAGCCTCTGGAGGGGAGCAGTTCTTC. V is TRBV11-2 and J is TRBJ2-1; possible D gene TRBD2, 6 bases. The CDR3 spans 13 residues. Between the trimmed V and J ends, which lost 1 base and 10 bases, there was a span of 11 bases. CDR1 is SGHAT and CDR2 is FQNNGV in the germline V gene.

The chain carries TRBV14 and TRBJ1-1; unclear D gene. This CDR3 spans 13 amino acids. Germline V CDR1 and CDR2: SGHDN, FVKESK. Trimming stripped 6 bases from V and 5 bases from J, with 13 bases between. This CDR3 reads CASSPIITTEAFF. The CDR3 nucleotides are TGTGCCAGCAGTCCCATTATAACAACTGAAGCTTTCTTT. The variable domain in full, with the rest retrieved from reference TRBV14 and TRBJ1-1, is EAGVTQFPSHSVIEKGQTVTLRCDPISGHDNLYWYRRVMGKEIKFLLHFVKESKQDESGMPNNRFLAERTGGTYSTLKVQPAELEDSGVYFCASSPIITTEAFFGQGTRLTVV.

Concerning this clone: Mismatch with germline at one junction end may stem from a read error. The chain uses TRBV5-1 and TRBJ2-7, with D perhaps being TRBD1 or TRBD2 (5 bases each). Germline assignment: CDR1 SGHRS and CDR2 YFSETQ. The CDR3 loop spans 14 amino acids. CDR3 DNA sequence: TGCGCCAGCACCTTGAGGGCAGGGAAGGGCGAGCAGTACTTC. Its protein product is CASTLRAGKGEQYF.

The CDR3 coding sequence is TGTGCCAGCGCAATGGGGGGGGCGCGTTTTCAGCCCCAGCATTTT. Protein product: CASAMGGARFQPQHF. The gene calls are TRBV6-1 and TRBJ1-5; possible D gene TRBD1, 6 bases. With 8 bases removed from V and 6 bases from J, the gap between germline ends came to 20 bases. The CDR3 spans 15 residues. Germline V CDR1 and CDR2: MNHNS, SASEGT.

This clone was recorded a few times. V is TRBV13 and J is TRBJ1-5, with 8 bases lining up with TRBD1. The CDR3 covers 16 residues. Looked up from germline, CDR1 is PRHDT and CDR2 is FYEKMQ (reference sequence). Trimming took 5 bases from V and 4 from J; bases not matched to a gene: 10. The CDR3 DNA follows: TGTGCCAGCAGCCTCCGACAGGGGATTATTAATCAGCCCCAGCATTTT. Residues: CASSLRQGIINQPQHF.